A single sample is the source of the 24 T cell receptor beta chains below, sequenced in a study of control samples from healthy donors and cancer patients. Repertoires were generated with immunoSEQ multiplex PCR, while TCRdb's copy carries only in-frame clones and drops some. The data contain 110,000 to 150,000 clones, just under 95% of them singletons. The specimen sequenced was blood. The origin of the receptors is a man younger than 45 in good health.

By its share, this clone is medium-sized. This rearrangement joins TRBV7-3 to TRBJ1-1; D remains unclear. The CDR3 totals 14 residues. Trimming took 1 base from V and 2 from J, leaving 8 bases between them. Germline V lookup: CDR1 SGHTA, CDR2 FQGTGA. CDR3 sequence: CASSLMGPNTEAFF. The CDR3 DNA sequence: TGTGCCAGCAGCTTAATGGGTCCTAACACTGAAGCTTTCTTT.

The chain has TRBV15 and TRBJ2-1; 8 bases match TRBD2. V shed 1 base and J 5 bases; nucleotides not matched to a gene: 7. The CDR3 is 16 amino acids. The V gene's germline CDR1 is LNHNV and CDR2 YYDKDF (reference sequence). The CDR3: CATSRGTSGNNNEQFF. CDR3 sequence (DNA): TGTGCCACCAGCAGAGGTACTAGCGGAAATAACAATGAGCAGTTCTTC.

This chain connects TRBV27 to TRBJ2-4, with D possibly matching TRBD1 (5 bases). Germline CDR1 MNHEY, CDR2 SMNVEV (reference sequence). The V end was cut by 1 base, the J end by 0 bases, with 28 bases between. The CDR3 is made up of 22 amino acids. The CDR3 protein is CASSLYKVAGQFIQVAKNIQYF. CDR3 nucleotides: TGTGCCAGCAGTTTATATAAGGTGGCAGGGCAATTTATCCAGGTAGCCAAAAACATTCAGTACTTC.

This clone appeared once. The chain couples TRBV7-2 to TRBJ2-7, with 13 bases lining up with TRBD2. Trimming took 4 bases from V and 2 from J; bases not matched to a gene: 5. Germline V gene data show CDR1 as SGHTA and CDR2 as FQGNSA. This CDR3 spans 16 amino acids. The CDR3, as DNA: TGTGCCAGCAGCTCGAGACTAGCGGGAGGAGCCTACGAGCAGTACTTC. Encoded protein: CASSSRLAGGAYEQYF.

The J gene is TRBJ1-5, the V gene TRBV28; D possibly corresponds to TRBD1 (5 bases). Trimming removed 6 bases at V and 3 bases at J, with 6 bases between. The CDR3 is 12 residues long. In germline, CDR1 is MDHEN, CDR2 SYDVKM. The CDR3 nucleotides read TGTGCCAGCAGGACAGACAATCAGCCCCAGCATTTT. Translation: CASRTDNQPQHF.

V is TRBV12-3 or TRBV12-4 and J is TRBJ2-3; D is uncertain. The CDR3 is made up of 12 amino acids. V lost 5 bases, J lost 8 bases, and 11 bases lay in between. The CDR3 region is CASSPLSRTQYF. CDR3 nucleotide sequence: TGTGCCAGCAGTCCCTTGAGCCGTACGCAGTATTTT.

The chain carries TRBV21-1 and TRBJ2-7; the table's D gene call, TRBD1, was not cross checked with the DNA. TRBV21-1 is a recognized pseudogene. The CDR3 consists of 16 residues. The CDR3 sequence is CASSKEGLRPTGEQYF. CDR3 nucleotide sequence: TGTGCCAGCAGCAAAGAGGGGTTAAGACCAACTGGGGAGCAGTACTTC.

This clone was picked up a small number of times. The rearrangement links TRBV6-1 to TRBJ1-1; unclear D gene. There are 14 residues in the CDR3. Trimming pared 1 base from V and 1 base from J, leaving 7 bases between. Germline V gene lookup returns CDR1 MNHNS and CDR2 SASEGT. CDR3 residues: CASSEGSGNTEAFF. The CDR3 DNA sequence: TGTGCCAGCAGTGAAGGGTCCGGGAACACTGAAGCTTTCTTT.

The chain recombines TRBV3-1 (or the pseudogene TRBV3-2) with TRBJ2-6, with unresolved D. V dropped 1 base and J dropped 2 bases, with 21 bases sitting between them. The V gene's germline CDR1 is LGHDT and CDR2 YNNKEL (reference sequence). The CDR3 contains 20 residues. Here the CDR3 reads CASSQVFARIGHPGANVLTF. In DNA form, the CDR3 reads TGTGCCAGCAGCCAAGTATTTGCTAGAATAGGGCACCCTGGGGCCAACGTCCTGACTTTC.

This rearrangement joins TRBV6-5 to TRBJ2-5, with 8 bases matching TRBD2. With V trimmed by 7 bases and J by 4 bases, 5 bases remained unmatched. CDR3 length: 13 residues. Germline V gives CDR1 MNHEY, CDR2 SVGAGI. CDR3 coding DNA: TGTGCCAGCACGAGGGCGGGGGGAGAGACCCAGTACTTC. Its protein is CASTRAGGETQYF.

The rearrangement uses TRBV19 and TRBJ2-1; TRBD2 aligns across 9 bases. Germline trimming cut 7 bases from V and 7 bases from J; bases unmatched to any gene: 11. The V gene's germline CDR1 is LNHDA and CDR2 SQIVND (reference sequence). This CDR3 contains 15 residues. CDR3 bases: TGTGCCAGTATGGGCGCGGGAGGGCGGTGGAATGAGCAGTTCTTC. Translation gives CASMGAGGRWNEQFF.

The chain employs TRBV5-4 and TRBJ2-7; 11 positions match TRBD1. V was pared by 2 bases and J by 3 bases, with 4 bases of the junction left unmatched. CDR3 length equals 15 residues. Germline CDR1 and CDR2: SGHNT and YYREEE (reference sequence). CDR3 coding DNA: TGTGCCAGCAGCTTTGGACAGGGGGCTTTCTACGAGCAGTACTTC. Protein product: CASSFGQGAFYEQYF.

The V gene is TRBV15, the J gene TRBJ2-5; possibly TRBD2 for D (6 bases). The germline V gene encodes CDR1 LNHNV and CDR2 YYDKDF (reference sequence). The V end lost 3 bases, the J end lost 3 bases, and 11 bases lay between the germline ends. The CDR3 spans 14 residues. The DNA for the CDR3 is TGTGCCACCAGCAGCCGGGGACTTGAAGAGACCCAGTACTTC. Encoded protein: CATSSRGLEETQYF.

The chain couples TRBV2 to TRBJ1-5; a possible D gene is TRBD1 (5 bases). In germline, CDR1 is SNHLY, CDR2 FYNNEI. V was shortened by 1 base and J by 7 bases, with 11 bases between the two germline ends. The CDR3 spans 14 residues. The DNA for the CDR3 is TGTGCCAGCAGTGAAGGGGGGGTCGGGCAGCCCCAGCATTTT. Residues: CASSEGGVGQPQHF.

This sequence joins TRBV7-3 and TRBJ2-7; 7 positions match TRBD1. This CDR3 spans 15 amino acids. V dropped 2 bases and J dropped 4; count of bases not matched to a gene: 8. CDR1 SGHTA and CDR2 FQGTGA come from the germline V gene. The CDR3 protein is CASSLEGGAFYEQYF. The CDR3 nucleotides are TGTGCCAGCAGCTTAGAAGGGGGCGCTTTTTACGAGCAGTACTTC.

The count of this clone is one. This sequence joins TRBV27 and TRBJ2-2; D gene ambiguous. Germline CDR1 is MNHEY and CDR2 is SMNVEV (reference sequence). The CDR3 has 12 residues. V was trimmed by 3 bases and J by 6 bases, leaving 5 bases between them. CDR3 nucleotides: TGTGCCAGCAGTTTGAGGTCCGGGGAGCTGTTTTTT. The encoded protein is CASSLRSGELFF.

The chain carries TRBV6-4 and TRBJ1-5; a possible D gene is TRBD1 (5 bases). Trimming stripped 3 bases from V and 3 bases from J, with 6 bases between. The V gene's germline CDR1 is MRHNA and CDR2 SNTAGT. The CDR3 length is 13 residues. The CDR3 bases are TGTGCCAGCAGTGAGGGACTCAATCAGCCCCAGCATTTT. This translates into CASSEGLNQPQHF.

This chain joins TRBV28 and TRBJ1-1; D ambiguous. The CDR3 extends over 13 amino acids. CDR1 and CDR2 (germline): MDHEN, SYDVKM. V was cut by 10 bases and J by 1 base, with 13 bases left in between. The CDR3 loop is CATKRNPNTEAFF. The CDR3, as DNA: TGTGCCACCAAACGGAACCCGAACACTGAAGCTTTCTTT.

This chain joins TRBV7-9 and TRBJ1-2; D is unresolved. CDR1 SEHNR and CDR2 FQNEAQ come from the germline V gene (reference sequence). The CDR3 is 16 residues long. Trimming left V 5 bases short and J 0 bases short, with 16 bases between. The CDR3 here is CASSIEGGGTNYGYTF. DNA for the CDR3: TGTGCCAGCAGCATAGAGGGTGGTGGGACTAACTATGGCTACACCTTC.

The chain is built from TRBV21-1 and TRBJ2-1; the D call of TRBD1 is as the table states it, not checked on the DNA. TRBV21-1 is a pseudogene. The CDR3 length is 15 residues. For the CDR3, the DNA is TGTGCCAGCAGCAAAGATTACAGGTCCTACAATGAGCAGTTCTTC. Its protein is CASSKDYRSYNEQFF.

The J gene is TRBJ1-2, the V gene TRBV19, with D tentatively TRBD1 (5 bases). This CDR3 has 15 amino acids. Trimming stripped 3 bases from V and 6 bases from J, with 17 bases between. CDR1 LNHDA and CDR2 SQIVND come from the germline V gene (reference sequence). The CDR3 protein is CASSISRDGRDGYTF. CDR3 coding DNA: TGTGCCAGTAGTATCAGTCGGGACGGAAGGGATGGCTACACCTTC.

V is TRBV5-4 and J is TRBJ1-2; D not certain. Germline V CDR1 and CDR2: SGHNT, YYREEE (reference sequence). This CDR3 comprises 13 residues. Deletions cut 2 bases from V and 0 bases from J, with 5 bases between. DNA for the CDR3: TGTGCCAGCAGCTTATCACCTAACTATGGCTACACCTTC. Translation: CASSLSPNYGYTF.

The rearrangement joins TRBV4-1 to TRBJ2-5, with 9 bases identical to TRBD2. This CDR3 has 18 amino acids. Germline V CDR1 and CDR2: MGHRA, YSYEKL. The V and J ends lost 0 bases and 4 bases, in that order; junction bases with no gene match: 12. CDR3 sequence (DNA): TGCGCCAGCAGCCAAGATAGTAGTAGCGGGGGCCGAGGAGAGACCCAGTACTTC. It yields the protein CASSQDSSSGGRGETQYF.

The CDR3 loop is CASSQESRLAGVHNEQFF. Here the CDR3 DNA reads TGCGCCAGCAGCCAAGAATCGCGACTAGCGGGAGTTCATAATGAGCAGTTCTTC. The chain employs TRBV4-1 and TRBJ2-1, with 12 bases lining up with TRBD2. The CDR3 runs 18 residues. With V trimmed by 0 bases and J by 7 bases, 10 bases remained unmatched. Germline V gene lookup returns CDR1 MGHRA and CDR2 YSYEKL.